These 9 T cell receptor beta chains originate from one sample sequenced in a study of shared clonotypes between healthy human individuals. Repertoires were generated with immunoSEQ multiplex PCR, while TCRdb's copy carries only in-frame clones and drops some. Among 2 million to 2.5 million clones listed, approximately 94% were seen once. Naive CD8 cells were CD45RO-negative, positively selected for CCR7, excluding terminally differentiated effector memory CD45RA+ cells. The source material was naive CD8+ T cells from PBMCs. All receptors come from a man younger than 35 in good health. Some clones in this sample may be carry-over from other donors' samples.

The chain employs TRBV4-1 and TRBJ2-1, with a possible D match to TRBD1 (7 bases). The V end lost 5 bases, the J end lost 6 bases, and 14 bases lay between the germline ends. The CDR3 consists of 14 residues. CDR1 and CDR2 (germline): MGHRA, YSYEKL. The CDR3 DNA sequence: TGCGCCAGCAGCTACAGGGGAGCGGGCAATGAGCAGTTCTTC. Translating it yields CASSYRGAGNEQFF.

Points on this clone: A read error may account for a junction end that differs from germline. The V gene is TRBV4-1, the J gene TRBJ2-3, with D possibly TRBD2 on 5 matching bases. Germline CDR1 reads MGHRA; CDR2 reads YSYEKL. The CDR3 has 13 residues. This chain's CDR3 is CASSQASERIYPF. CDR3 coding DNA: TGCGCCAGCAGCCAAGCATCCGAGCGGATCTACCCGTTT.

This clone was recorded only once. The chain joins TRBV19 to TRBJ2-7; 8 nucleotides match TRBD1. The length of the CDR3 is 13 residues. Germline loops: CDR1 LNHDA, CDR2 SQIVND (reference sequence). V lost 6 bases, J lost 6 bases, and 7 bases stayed unmatched. CDR3 residues: CASSYGQGGEQYF. The CDR3 DNA sequence: TGTGCCAGTAGCTACGGACAGGGCGGCGAGCAGTACTTC.

The chain combines TRBV7-9 with TRBJ1-5, with 7 bases aligning to TRBD1. The CDR3 covers 13 residues. The V gene end was trimmed by 5 bases and the J gene end by 6 bases; junction bases not matched to a gene: 4. Germline V lookup: CDR1 SEHNR, CDR2 FQNEAQ (reference sequence). In DNA, the CDR3 is TGTGCCAGCAGCAAAGACAGGGTTCAGCCCCAGCATTTT. Residues: CASSKDRVQPQHF. Combining the CDR3 with reference TRBV7-9 and TRBJ1-5 gives the whole variable domain DTGVSQNPRHKITKRGQNVTFRCDPISEHNRLYWYRQTLGQGPEFLTYFQNEAQLEKSRLLSDRFSAERPKGSFSTLEIQRTEQGDSAMYLCASSKDRVQPQHFGDGTRLSIL.

V and J are TRBV30 and TRBJ2-7; 9 nucleotides line up with TRBD1. V was pared by 1 base and J by 2 bases, with 0 bases of the junction left unmatched. The germline V gene has CDR1 GTSNPN and CDR2 SVGIG (reference sequence). CDR3 length: 13 residues. For the CDR3, the DNA is TGTGCCTGGAGTGGACAGGGGGCCTACGAGCAGTACTTC. Residues: CAWSGQGAYEQYF.

This clone was seen a single time. This rearrangement joins TRBV7-9 to TRBJ2-1; 8 bases match TRBD2. Germline trimming cut 8 bases from V and 9 bases from J; bases unmatched to any gene: 15. CDR3 length equals 15 residues. Germline V gene lookup returns CDR1 SEHNR and CDR2 FQNEAQ (reference sequence). The CDR3 sequence is CASGEVAGLLVEQFF. DNA for the CDR3: TGTGCCAGCGGGGAGGTAGCGGGACTGCTTGTTGAGCAGTTCTTC.

The chain couples TRBV5-1 to TRBJ2-1, with TRBD1 identical over 9 bases. The trim removed 0 bases at V and 6 bases at J, leaving 4 bases unmatched. Germline V gene data show CDR1 as SGHRS and CDR2 as YFSETQ. CDR3 length equals 15 residues. The CDR3 loop is CASSLDRGLGNEQFF. For the CDR3, the DNA is TGCGCCAGCAGCTTGGACAGGGGGCTAGGCAATGAGCAGTTCTTC.

The genes are TRBV27 and TRBJ2-7; D perhaps matches TRBD1 (5 bases). The CDR3 length is 16 residues. The V gene's germline CDR1 is MNHEY and CDR2 SMNVEV (reference sequence). With 7 bases removed from V and 3 bases from J, the gap between germline ends came to 22 bases. The CDR3 reads CASTTTRAGPVYEQYF. The CDR3 region has the DNA TGTGCCAGCACCACAACACGGGCAGGGCCGGTCTACGAGCAGTACTTC.

This sequence joins TRBV11-1 and TRBJ2-7; D is perhaps TRBD2 (6 bases). The CDR3 sequence is 13 residues long. V was shortened by 5 bases and J by 6 bases, with 14 bases between the two germline ends. Germline CDR1 SGHAT, CDR2 FQDESV (reference sequence). The CDR3 region is CASSHSRGSEQYF. As DNA, the CDR3 is TGTGCCAGCAGCCACTCGCGGGGATCCGAGCAGTACTTC.